This T cell receptor beta chain originates from a study of identical twins' blood T cells. Findings and caveats of the study: Twins reportedly had markedly more similar V usage than unrelated donors, even among out-of-frame TCRbeta clonotypes.

TCR cDNA libraries came from RNA via a modified published protocol. TCRdb redid the calling of the 5' RACE reads with MiXCR, one entry per CDR3 protein. The data contain hundreds of thousands of distinct CDR3 sequences, roughly 31% of them seen just once; the ten biggest clones take up approximately 6.6%. With respect to this clonotype: Its antigen is undetermined.

There are 14 residues in the CDR3. Germline assignment: CDR1 SGHRS and CDR2 YFSETQ. Trimming took off 4 bases at V and 4 bases at J, with 14 bases between the two ends. The chain has TRBV5-1 and TRBJ1-1; no firm D call. This clonotype was obtained from a woman aged 18 to 55 in good health. The specimen was PBMCs. The CDR3 reads CASSAELHLTEAFF. The CDR3 bases are TGCGCCAGCAGCGCCGAGTTACACCTCACTGAAGCTTTCTTT.